One and the same sample provided the 22 T cell receptor beta chains below, sequenced in a study of blood T cells in healthy people across ages. A second PCR, run for 7 to 11 cycles, used a sample-barcoded 5' primer plus a J-beta primer mix. TCRdb re-called the 5' RACE reads with MiXCR, one entry per CDR3 protein. Of under 800,000 distinct CDR3 sequences listed, more than 40% are singletons. Sequencing was carried out using blood. Receptor source: an older woman in good health.

This clonotype was counted many times. The chain carries TRBV4-2 and TRBJ2-7, with D possibly being TRBD1 (6 bases). This CDR3 spans 13 amino acids. Between the trimmed V and J ends, which lost 1 base and 7 bases, there was a span of 11 bases. From germline, CDR1 is LGHNA and CDR2 YNFKEQ. CDR3 protein: CASSQGLRGEQYF. CDR3 bases: TGTGCCAGCAGCCAAGGGCTTAGGGGGGAGCAGTACTTC.

This clonotype was seen a single time. V gene TRBV7-3 combines with J gene TRBJ2-3, with TRBD2 matching over 7 bases. The CDR3 is 16 residues long. The J segment lost 1 base and the V segment lost 7 bases, leaving 11 bases of the junction unmatched. Germline V gene sequence: CDR1 SGHTA, CDR2 FQGTGA. The CDR3 loop is CASNEWGGVGTDTQYF. Written as DNA, the CDR3 is TGTGCCAGCAACGAATGGGGGGGGGTAGGCACAGATACGCAGTATTTT.

This clonotype occurred many times. This rearrangement joins TRBV27 to TRBJ2-5; TRBD1 agrees at 9 bases. J gave up 5 bases and V 4 bases, and 8 bases lay outside the gene matches. Per the germline V gene, CDR1 is MNHEY and CDR2 is SMNVEV (reference sequence). This CDR3 spans 15 amino acids. Here the CDR3 DNA reads TGTGCCAGCAGTTCAAAGGGGACAGGGAGGGAGACCCAGTACTTC. This encodes CASSSKGTGRETQYF.

The CDR3 region is CASSYSPGASGANVLTF. DNA of the CDR3: TGTGCCAGCAGTTACTCCCCAGGTGCCTCTGGGGCCAACGTCCTGACTTTC. The V and J genes are TRBV6-5 and TRBJ2-6; D gene ambiguous. CDR1 is MNHEY and CDR2 is SVGAGI in the germline V gene. V was pared by 0 bases and J by 0 bases, with 9 bases between. CDR3 length: 17 residues.

The chain uses TRBV6-1 and TRBJ1-5; possibly TRBD1 for D (5 bases). With 1 base removed from V and 6 bases from J, the gap between germline ends came to 10 bases. Per the germline V gene, CDR1 is MNHNS and CDR2 is SASEGT. The CDR3 loop spans 14 amino acids. The CDR3 reads CASSEGSGGQPQHF. The CDR3, as DNA: TGTGCCAGCAGTGAAGGGTCGGGGGGTCAGCCCCAGCATTTT.

The chain is built from TRBV5-1 and TRBJ2-4; the D gene is possibly TRBD1 (6 bases). Trimming removed 0 bases from V and 6 bases from J, with 22 bases in between. The CDR3 is made up of 18 amino acids. In germline, CDR1 is SGHRS, CDR2 YFSETQ. DNA for the CDR3: TGCGCCAGCAGCTTGGGGGGCAAACAGGGATTGAAAAGAAACATTCAGTACTTC. Translating gives CASSLGGKQGLKRNIQYF.

To note about this clonotype: The junction and the germline gene differ at one end; a read error may be behind it. V and J are TRBV3-1 and TRBJ2-4, with unresolved D. The end of the DNA is better explained by TRBJ2-5, so the J call may be wrong. This CDR3 has 12 residues. Per germline, CDR1 LGHDT and CDR2 YNNKEL (reference sequence). CDR3 nucleotides: TGTACCAGCAGCCAAGATTTAAAGACCCAGTACTTC. This codes for CTSSQDLKTQYF.

This clonotype has just a few counts. This chain joins TRBV9 and TRBJ1-4; D ambiguous. V was pared by 4 bases and J by 3 bases, with 13 bases between. The CDR3 totals 15 residues. The germline V gene encodes CDR1 SGDLS and CDR2 YYNGEE. In DNA, the CDR3 is TGTGCCAGCAGCCTAAGAGAGGGATCTAATGAAAAACTGTTTTTT. Translated: CASSLREGSNEKLFF.

This clonotype was picked up a small number of times. The rearrangement uses TRBV5-5 and TRBJ2-2, with D possibly being TRBD1 (5 bases). This CDR3 spans 15 amino acids. CDR1 SGHKS and CDR2 YYEKEE come from the germline V gene (reference sequence). Trimming took off 4 bases at V and 7 bases at J, with 17 bases between the two ends. CDR3 sequence: CASSPHFREGGELFF. The CDR3 nucleotides read TGTGCCAGCAGCCCCCACTTCAGGGAAGGCGGGGAGCTGTTTTTT.

The chain employs TRBV28 and TRBJ2-7, with a possible D match to TRBD1 (6 bases). CDR1 and CDR2 (germline): MDHEN, SYDVKM. The V gene lost 4 bases and the J gene lost 3 bases, with 16 bases spanning the gap. The CDR3 is 15 amino acids. The CDR3 reads CASSSQQGIGYEQYF. In DNA, the CDR3 is TGTGCCAGCAGTTCCCAGCAGGGGATAGGCTACGAGCAGTACTTC.

V gene TRBV12-3 or TRBV12-4 combines with J gene TRBJ2-1, with 12 bases that match TRBD2. J gave up 10 bases and V 6 bases, and 19 bases lay outside the gene matches. The CDR3 has 18 residues. The CDR3 coding sequence is TGTGCCAGCAGGGGACTAGCGGGCCCCAGGGGTGTTGACTACGAGCAGTTCTTC. Amino acid sequence: CASRGLAGPRGVDYEQFF.

V usage is TRBV5-1 and J usage is TRBJ2-7; D may be TRBD2 (5 bases). Trimming cost V 4 bases and J 7 bases, with 15 bases left between them. Germline V gene sequence: CDR1 SGHRS, CDR2 YFSETQ. The CDR3 consists of 13 residues. The CDR3, as DNA: TGCGCCAGCAGCCCCCTTGGACGGGATGAGCAGTACTTC. Its translation: CASSPLGRDEQYF.

The chain couples TRBV4-1 to TRBJ2-7; 8 bases line up with TRBD2. Per the germline V gene, CDR1 is MGHRA and CDR2 is YSYEKL. The CDR3 has 16 amino acids. V dropped 0 bases and J dropped 2; count of bases not matched to a gene: 6. CDR3 bases: TGCGCCAGCAGCCAAGATAGCGGGACTAATACCTACGAGCAGTACTTC. Translation gives CASSQDSGTNTYEQYF.

The chain has TRBV10-2 and TRBJ2-2; D possibly corresponds to TRBD1 (6 bases). The CDR3 length is 16 residues. CDR1 is WSHSY and CDR2 is SAAADI in the germline V gene. Trimming took off 7 bases at V and 1 base at J, with 16 bases between the two ends. As DNA, the CDR3 is TGCGCCAGCATACCCCAAGAGGGGGAGAACACCGGGGAGCTGTTTTTT. It is translated as CASIPQEGENTGELFF.

In this sample, this clonotype turned up a few times. V is TRBV6-5 and J is TRBJ2-1; 14 bases are shared with TRBD2. Germline CDR1 and CDR2: MNHEY and SVGAGI. The CDR3 is 17 amino acids. The junction had 2 bases not matched to a gene; V was cut back by 0 bases and J by 4 bases. The CDR3 protein is CASSYSRTSGGYNEQFF. CDR3 in DNA: TGTGCCAGCAGTTACTCACGGACTAGCGGGGGGTACAATGAGCAGTTCTTC.

The gene calls are TRBV20-1 and TRBJ2-3; D tentatively fits TRBD1 or TRBD2 (6 bases each). There are 14 residues in the CDR3. V lost 3 bases, J lost 1 base, and 11 bases lay in between. Germline CDR1 reads DFQATT; CDR2 reads SNEGSKA (reference sequence). The CDR3 DNA follows: TGCAGTGCTAGGGGGGGACAAGGCACAGATACGCAGTATTTT. Its protein is CSARGGQGTDTQYF.

The table lists this clonotype with a few counts. The chain joins TRBV7-3 to TRBJ2-7; 9 bases match TRBD1. Trimming at V came to 3 bases and at J to 3 bases, leaving 3 bases not matched to a gene. Germline CDR1 reads SGHTA; CDR2 reads FQGTGA. The CDR3 is 14 amino acids. CDR3 bases: TGTGCCAGCAGCTTCACAGGGGGCGGCTACGAGCAGTACTTC. This encodes CASSFTGGGYEQYF.

This clonotype turned up a few times. V gene TRBV7-2 combines with J gene TRBJ1-2; TRBD1 matches 8 bases. Trimming cost V 4 bases and J 7 bases; bases outside gene matches: 17. Germline V lookup: CDR1 SGHTA, CDR2 FQGNSA. The CDR3 is made up of 17 amino acids. The CDR3 DNA reads TGTGCCAGCAGCTCCGACCGGGACAGGTCTTTCCGTCGTGGCTACACCTTC. As protein: CASSSDRDRSFRRGYTF.

The sample holds a few counts of this clonotype. V usage is TRBV7-2 and J usage is TRBJ2-7, with 10 bases fitting TRBD2. Germline V gives CDR1 SGHTA, CDR2 FQGNSA. Losses at the gene ends were 5 bases for V and 12 bases for J; bases not matched to a gene: 10. The CDR3 is 13 residues long. In DNA form, the CDR3 reads TGTGCCAGCAGCACATTGCTAGCGGGAGTACTGTACTTC. Encoded protein: CASSTLLAGVLYF.

In DNA form, the CDR3 reads TGTGCCAGCAGCTTAACCCTAAGGATCGAGGATGAAAAACTGTTTTTT. Protein product: CASSLTLRIEDEKLFF. The chain combines TRBV11-2 with TRBJ1-4; no clear D. CDR3 size: 16 residues. V was trimmed by 2 bases and J by 6 bases, leaving 16 bases between them. The V gene's germline CDR1 is SGHAT and CDR2 FQNNGV.

The chain has TRBV9 and TRBJ2-1; D ambiguous. The CDR3 sequence is 15 residues long. V lost 2 bases to trimming and J lost 10 bases, with 19 bases between them. Looked up from germline, CDR1 is SGDLS and CDR2 is YYNGEE. The CDR3: CASSVTSQLTYEQFF. CDR3 coding DNA: TGTGCCAGCAGCGTCACCAGTCAGCTTACCTACGAGCAGTTCTTC.

The rearrangement joins TRBV20-1 to TRBJ2-7; 13 nucleotides line up with TRBD2. Germline CDR1 and CDR2: DFQATT and SNEGSKA (reference sequence). V lost 0 bases, J lost 7 bases, and 9 bases stayed unmatched. CDR3 length: 16 residues. The CDR3 spells CSAREWTSGRINEQYF. CDR3 DNA: TGCAGTGCTAGAGAGTGGACTAGCGGGAGAATAAATGAGCAGTACTTC.